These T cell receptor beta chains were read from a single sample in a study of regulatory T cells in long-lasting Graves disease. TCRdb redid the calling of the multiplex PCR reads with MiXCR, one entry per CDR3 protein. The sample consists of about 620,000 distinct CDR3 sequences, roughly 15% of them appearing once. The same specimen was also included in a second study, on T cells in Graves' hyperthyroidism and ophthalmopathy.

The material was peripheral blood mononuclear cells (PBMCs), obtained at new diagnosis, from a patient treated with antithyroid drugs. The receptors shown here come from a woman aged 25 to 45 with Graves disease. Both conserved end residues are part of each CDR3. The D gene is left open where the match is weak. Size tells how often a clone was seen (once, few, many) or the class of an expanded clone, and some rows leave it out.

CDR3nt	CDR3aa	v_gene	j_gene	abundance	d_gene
TGTGCCAGCAGCTTAGAAGGGTACCAAGAGACCCAGTACTTC	CASSLEGYQETQYF	TRBV11-2	TRBJ2-5	-	-
TGTGCCAGCAGCGCTGGGACTAGCCCGCTCAATGAGCAGTTCTTC	CASSAGTSPLNEQFF	TRBV6-1	TRBJ2-1	many	TRBD2
TGTGCCACCGTCGACCGGGACAGGACCTACAATGAGCAGTTCTTC	CATVDRDRTYNEQFF	TRBV28	TRBJ2-1	many	TRBD1
TGTGCCACCAGTGATGGGACCGCCGTGGAGTGGAATGGCTACACCTTC	CATSDGTAVEWNGYTF	TRBV24-1	TRBJ1-2	many	-
TGTGCCACCGCGGGGGGGGCCAAAAACATTCAGTACTTC	CATAGGAKNIQYF	TRBV10-3	TRBJ2-4	-	TRBD2
TGCAGTGCTACGGGGGACAGCTCTATGAACACTGAAGCTTTCTTT	CSATGDSSMNTEAFF	TRBV20-1	TRBJ1-1	many	TRBD1
TGTGCCAGCAGGGTACTCTGGGACCGCGGCTATGGCTACACCTTC	CASRVLWDRGYGYTF	TRBV28	TRBJ1-2	many	-
TGTGCCAGCAGCCCAACGAGGGGACAGGGGTTTGGGACCCCTCGCAATGAGCAGTTCTTC	CASSPTRGQGFGTPRNEQFF	TRBV7-2	TRBJ2-1	many	TRBD1
TGTGCCAGCAGCCAAGAACAGCTCTACGAGCAGTACTTC	CASSQEQLYEQYF	TRBV4-2	TRBJ2-7	-	-
TGTGCCAGCAGTGATTCCTGGCGGGACTACGAGCAGTACTTC	CASSDSWRDYEQYF	TRBV6-1	TRBJ2-7	few	-
TGTGCCAGCAGGGCCGGGGGGTTGACCTACGAGCAGTACTTC	CASRAGGLTYEQYF	TRBV7-9	TRBJ2-7	many	TRBD2
TGTGCCTGGAGCGTCCGGGGGGATCAGCCCCAGCATTTT	CAWSVRGDQPQHF	TRBV30	TRBJ1-5	-	-
TGCAGTGCCCCGGACTTGTCCGAAAAACTGTTTTTT	CSAPDLSEKLFF	TRBV20-1	TRBJ1-4	-	-
TGCAGCGTTGAGGGGGGGCCCGAGACCCAGTACTTC	CSVEGGPETQYF	TRBV29-1	TRBJ2-5	many	-
TGTGCCAGCCGACCGTCCGGGATACAAGAGACCCAGTACTTC	CASRPSGIQETQYF	TRBV28	TRBJ2-5	many	-
TGCGCCAGCAGCTTGGGGGACAGCTACTACAATGAGCAGTTCTTC	CASSLGDSYYNEQFF	TRBV5-1	TRBJ2-1	many	TRBD1
TGTGCCAGCAGTTACTCGCTCGACGACCCGCTGTTTTTT	CASSYSLDDPLFF	TRBV6-5	TRBJ1-4	few	-
TGTGCCAGCAGTGACGCGGGTGGCTACACCTTC	CASSDAGGYTF	TRBV12-3/TRBV12-4	TRBJ1-2	many	-
TGTGCCAGCTCACCCTGGCGGCAGAGCTGCGAGCAGTACTTC	CASSPWRQSCEQYF	TRBV18	TRBJ2-7	-	-
TGTGCCAGCAGAAGGACTAGCGGGTCATACACAGATACGCAGTATTTT	CASRRTSGSYTDTQYF	TRBV6-2/TRBV6-3	TRBJ2-3	many	TRBD2
TGCAGTGCTAGACTCCGGACTTCAACCCGACACTACGAGCAGTACTTC	CSARLRTSTRHYEQYF	TRBV20-1	TRBJ2-7	few	-
TGTGCCTGGAGTGGCGGTCAGGGGATGTCTGAAGCTTTCTTT	CAWSGGQGMSEAFF	TRBV30	TRBJ1-1	few	-
TGTGCCACCAGTGACCCAGGTGGCTACACCTTC	CATSDPGGYTF	TRBV24-1	TRBJ1-2	few	-
TGTGCCAGCAGCCCCGGGACAGGCCTAATCATCGCTGAAGCTTTCTTT	CASSPGTGLIIAEAFF	TRBV7-2	TRBJ1-1	-	TRBD1
TGTGCCTGGAAAGGGGAAGGGCAGCCCCAGCATTTT	CAWKGEGQPQHF	TRBV30	TRBJ1-5	many	-
TGTGCCAGCAACTCAGGTGTTAGCAATCAGCCCCAGCATTTT	CASNSGVSNQPQHF	TRBV9	TRBJ1-5	many	-
TGCGCCAGCAGTTCTTCCCCTAGCGGGAGTTGGTACGAGCAGTACTTC	CASSSSPSGSWYEQYF	TRBV5-1	TRBJ2-7	few	TRBD2
TGTGCCAGCAGCCAAGGGGGTAGGGGGAACACTGAAGCTTTCTTT	CASSQGGRGNTEAFF	TRBV14	TRBJ1-1	-	-
TGTGCCAGCAGTCCCAATCCGGGACAGGGGGAAGATGAGCAGTTCTTC	CASSPNPGQGEDEQFF	TRBV28	TRBJ2-1	-	TRBD1
TGTGCCAGCAGCTCACCCCGGGACAGGGGCTACGAGCAGTACTTC	CASSSPRDRGYEQYF	TRBV5-4	TRBJ2-7	-	TRBD1
TGTGCCAGCAGCGCCCGAGGGGACGCAACTAATGAAAAACTGTTTTTT	CASSARGDATNEKLFF	TRBV7-8	TRBJ1-4	few	-
TGTGCCAGCAGCCCTATATTTGGGACAGGCTCCTACAATGAGCAGTTCTTC	CASSPIFGTGSYNEQFF	TRBV9	TRBJ2-1	-	TRBD1
TGTGCCAGCAAGGCGCAGGGGTCGGACACCGGGGAGCTGTTTTTT	CASKAQGSDTGELFF	TRBV2	TRBJ2-2	many	-
TGTGCCATCAGTGATGGGGGGCAAACACCCCTCCACTTT	CAISDGGQTPLHF	TRBV10-3	TRBJ1-6	few	-
TGCGCCAGCAGCTCTCCGGGACTAGGAACAGTGACCCAGTACTTC	CASSSPGLGTVTQYF	TRBV5-1	TRBJ2-5	few	TRBD2
TGCAGCGCAGAGGACAGCTTCTACGAGCAGTACTTC	CSAEDSFYEQYF	TRBV29-1	TRBJ2-7	few	-
TGTGCCAGCTCACCCTATCAGATCCAAGAGACCCAGTACTTC	CASSPYQIQETQYF	TRBV18	TRBJ2-5	-	-
TGTGCCAGCAGCTTAGACAGCGAGCAGTTCTTC	CASSLDSEQFF	TRBV7-9	TRBJ2-1	many	-
TGTGCCAGCTCGGCTTCAGCGGGGATTCAAGAGACCCAGTACTTC	CASSASAGIQETQYF	TRBV18	TRBJ2-5	few	TRBD2